This paragraph covers one T cell receptor (beta chain) sequence. Its target is unknown. This sample was included in a study of OX40 agonist ivuxolimab in advanced cancers. Study-level results: CD4+ and CD8+ T cells in blood underwent clonal expansion by week 6 at 0.1 to 3.0 mg/kg.

V lost 5 bases to trimming and J lost 1 base, with 9 bases between them. The CDR3 is 14 residues long. Germline-derived CDR1 and CDR2 are SNHLY and FYNNEI. Generated by immunoSEQ multiplex PCR, the TCRdb table keeps only in-frame clones and is missing some. Here the sample spans 45,000 to 60,000 clones, 88% being singletons. The sequence was obtained from an adult with an advanced solid tumor such as melanoma, head and neck, liver or kidney cancer. Sequencing used CD4+ or CD8+ T cells sorted from blood, obtained in a trial of the OX40 agonist ivuxolimab. V usage is TRBV2 and J usage is TRBJ1-5; D gene unclear. Written as DNA, the CDR3 is TGTGCCAGCAGTCGGATAGGGAGCAATCAGCCCCAGCATTTT. Protein product: CASSRIGSNQPQHF. The complete variable domain, with remaining parts taken from reference TRBV2 and TRBJ1-5, reads EPEVTQTPSHQVTQMGQEVILRCVPISNHLYFYWYRQILGQKVEFLVSFYNNEISEKSEIFDDQFSVERPDGSNFTLKIRSTKLEDSAMYFCASSRIGSNQPQHFGDGTRLSIL.